This TCR beta chain was sequenced during a study of response to subunit inactivated influenza vaccine. TCRdb reprocessed the RT-PCR reads with MiXCR, giving one entry per CDR3 protein. Of hundreds of thousands of distinct CDR3 sequences in the sample, around 20% are singletons; the top ten hold about 11%. The CDR3 contains 17 residues. V lost 1 base to trimming and J lost 2 bases; unmatched junction nucleotides: 10. Germline V gene sequence: CDR1 SGHTA, CDR2 FQGNSA. This clonotype was counted a few times. Its antigen is not known. Study-wide results and limits: Authors suggested that a seasonal influenza vaccination recruits few new T cells each time.

Specimen: PBMCs from blood, collected more than 4 days after vaccination. The rearrangement uses TRBV7-2 and TRBJ2-5, with TRBD1 matching 7 bases. This receptor was taken from a man over 45 who received an inactivated influenza vaccine. The DNA for the CDR3 is TGTGCCAGCAGCTTAGTCATCTTCCGCAGGGGGCAAGAGACCCAGTACTTC. Protein product: CASSLVIFRRGQETQYF.